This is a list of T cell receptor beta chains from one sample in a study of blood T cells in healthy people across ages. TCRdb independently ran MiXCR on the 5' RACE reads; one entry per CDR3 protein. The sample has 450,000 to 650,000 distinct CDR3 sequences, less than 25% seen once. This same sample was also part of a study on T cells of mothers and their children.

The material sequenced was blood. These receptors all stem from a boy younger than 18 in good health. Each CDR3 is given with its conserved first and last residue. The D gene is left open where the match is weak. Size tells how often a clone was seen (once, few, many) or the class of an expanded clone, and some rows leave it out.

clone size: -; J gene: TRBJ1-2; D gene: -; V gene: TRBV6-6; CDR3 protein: CASRYRPQGGYTF; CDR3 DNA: TGTGCCAGTCGTTACAGACCCCAAGGCGGCTACACCTTC
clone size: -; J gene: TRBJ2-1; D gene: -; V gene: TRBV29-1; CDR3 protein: CSVRDRGDEQFF; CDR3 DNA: TGCAGCGTGCGGGATAGGGGTGATGAGCAGTTCTTC
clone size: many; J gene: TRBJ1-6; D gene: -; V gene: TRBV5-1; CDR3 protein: CASQLEGGSPLHF; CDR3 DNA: TGCGCCAGCCAGTTAGAGGGTGGCTCACCCCTCCACTTT
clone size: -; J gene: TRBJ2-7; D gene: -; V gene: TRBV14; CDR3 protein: CASSQAAWFTYEQYF; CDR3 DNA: TGTGCCAGCAGCCAAGCCGCCTGGTTCACCTACGAGCAGTACTTC
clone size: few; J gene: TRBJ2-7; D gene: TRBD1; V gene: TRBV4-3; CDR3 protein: CASSQDIGTVYEQYF; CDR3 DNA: TGCGCCAGCAGCCAAGATATCGGGACAGTCTACGAGCAGTACTTC
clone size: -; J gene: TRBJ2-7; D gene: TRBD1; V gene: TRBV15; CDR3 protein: CATSRVFRQGTYEQYF; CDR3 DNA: TGTGCCACCAGCAGGGTATTCCGACAGGGAACCTACGAGCAGTACTTC
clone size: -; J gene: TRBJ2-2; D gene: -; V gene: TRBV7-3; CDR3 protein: CASSPESTNTGELFF; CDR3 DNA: TGTGCCAGCAGCCCGGAGTCTACGAACACCGGGGAGCTGTTTTTT
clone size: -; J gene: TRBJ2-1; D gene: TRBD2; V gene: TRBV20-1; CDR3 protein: CSARDPASGRAIPLGNEQFF; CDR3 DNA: TGCAGTGCTAGAGATCCGGCTAGCGGGAGGGCCATTCCGCTGGGCAATGAGCAGTTCTTC
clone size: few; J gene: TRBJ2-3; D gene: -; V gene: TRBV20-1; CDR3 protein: CSASQRAGSTDTQYF; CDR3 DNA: TGCAGTGCTAGTCAGCGGGCGGGGAGCACAGATACGCAGTATTTT
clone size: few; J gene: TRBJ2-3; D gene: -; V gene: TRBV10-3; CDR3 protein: CAISETQGDTQYF; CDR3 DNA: TGTGCCATCAGTGAAACACAGGGAGATACGCAGTATTTT
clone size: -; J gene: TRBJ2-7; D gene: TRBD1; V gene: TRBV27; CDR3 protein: CASSSQGSSGEQYF; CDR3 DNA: TGTGCCAGCAGTTCACAGGGGTCTTCGGGCGAGCAGTACTTC
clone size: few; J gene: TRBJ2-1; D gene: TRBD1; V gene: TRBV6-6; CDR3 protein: CASSLDRARDEQFF; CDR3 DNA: TGTGCCAGCAGCTTGGACAGGGCGAGGGATGAGCAGTTCTTC
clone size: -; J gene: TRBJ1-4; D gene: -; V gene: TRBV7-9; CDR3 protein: CASSRMYGREREKLFF; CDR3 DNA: TGTGCCAGCAGCCGTATGTATGGAAGGGAACGCGAAAAACTGTTTTTT
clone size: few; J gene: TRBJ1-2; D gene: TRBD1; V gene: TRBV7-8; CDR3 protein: CASSRVAGTVDYYGYTF; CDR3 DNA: TGTGCCAGCAGCCGAGTCGCCGGGACAGTCGATTACTATGGCTACACCTTC
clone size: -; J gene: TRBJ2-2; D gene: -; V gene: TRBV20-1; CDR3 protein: CSARDRGRPSGSTGELFF; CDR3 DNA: TGCAGTGCTCGGGACAGGGGGAGGCCTAGCGGGAGCACCGGGGAGCTGTTTTTT
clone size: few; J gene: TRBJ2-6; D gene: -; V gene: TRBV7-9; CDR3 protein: CASSPTTGAGANVLTF; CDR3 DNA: TGTGCCAGCAGTCCTACGACGGGGGCTGGGGCCAACGTCCTGACTTTC
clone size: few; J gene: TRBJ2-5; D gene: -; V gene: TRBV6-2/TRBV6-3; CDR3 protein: CASSYEGRETQYF; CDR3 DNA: TGTGCCAGCAGTTACGAGGGGAGAGAGACCCAGTACTTC
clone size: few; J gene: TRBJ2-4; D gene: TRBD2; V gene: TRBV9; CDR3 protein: CASSVAPGGAKNIQYF; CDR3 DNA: TGTGCCAGCAGCGTGGCCCCGGGGGGAGCCAAAAACATTCAGTACTTC
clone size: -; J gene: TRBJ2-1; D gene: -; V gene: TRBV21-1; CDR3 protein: CASSKESSGAGGPYNEQFF; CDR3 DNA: TGTGCCAGCAGCAAAGAGTCCTCCGGGGCGGGAGGGCCCTACAATGAGCAGTTCTTC
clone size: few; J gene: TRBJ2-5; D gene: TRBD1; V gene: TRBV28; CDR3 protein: CASSQDRDRGQETQYF; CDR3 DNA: TGTGCCAGCAGTCAAGACCGGGACAGGGGACAAGAGACCCAGTACTTC
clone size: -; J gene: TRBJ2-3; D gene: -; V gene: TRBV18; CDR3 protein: CASSPRGADTDTQYF; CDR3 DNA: TGTGCCAGCTCACCACGGGGGGCCGACACAGATACGCAGTATTTT
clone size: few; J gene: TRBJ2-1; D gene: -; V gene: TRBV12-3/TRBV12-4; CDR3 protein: CASSLVASESSYNEQFF; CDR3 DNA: TGTGCCAGCAGTTTAGTGGCTAGCGAGAGCTCCTACAATGAGCAGTTCTTC
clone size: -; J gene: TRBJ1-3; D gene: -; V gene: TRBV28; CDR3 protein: CASTTPPGVGGNTIYF; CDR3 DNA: TGTGCCAGCACTACACCCCCAGGGGTGGGGGGAAACACCATATATTTT
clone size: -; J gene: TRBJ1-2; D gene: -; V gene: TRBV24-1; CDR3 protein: CATSDSYSGALGYGYTF; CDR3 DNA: TGTGCCACCAGTGACTCTTATTCAGGGGCCCTAGGCTATGGCTACACCTTC
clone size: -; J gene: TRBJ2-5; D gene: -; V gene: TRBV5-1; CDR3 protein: CASSLTLPGAQETQYF; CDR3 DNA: TGCGCCAGCAGCTTGACCCTTCCGGGGGCTCAAGAGACCCAGTACTTC
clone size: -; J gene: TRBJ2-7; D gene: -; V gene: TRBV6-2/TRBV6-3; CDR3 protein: CASSYDAGTSYEQYF; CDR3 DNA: TGTGCCAGCAGTTACGATGCGGGGACATCCTACGAGCAGTACTTC
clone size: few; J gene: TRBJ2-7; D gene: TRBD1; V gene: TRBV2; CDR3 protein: CASSEGDRGIYEQYF; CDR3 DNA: TGTGCCAGCAGTGAGGGTGACAGGGGGATTTACGAGCAGTACTTC
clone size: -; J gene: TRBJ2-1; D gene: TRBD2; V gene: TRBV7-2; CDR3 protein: CASSLANGLAGGQYNEQFF; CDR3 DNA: TGTGCCAGCAGCTTAGCGAACGGACTAGCGGGGGGGCAGTACAATGAGCAGTTCTTC
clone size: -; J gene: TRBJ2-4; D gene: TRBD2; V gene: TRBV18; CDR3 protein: CASSPLRPGTTTKNIQYF; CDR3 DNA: TGTGCCAGCTCACCCCTTCGACCCGGGACTACTACCAAAAACATTCAGTACTTC
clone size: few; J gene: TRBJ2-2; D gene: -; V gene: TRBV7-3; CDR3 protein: CASSLTESGPTTGELFF; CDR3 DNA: TGTGCCAGCAGCTTAACAGAGTCGGGGCCGACCACCGGGGAGCTGTTTTTT
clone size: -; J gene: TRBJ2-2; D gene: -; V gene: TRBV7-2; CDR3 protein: CASSLQSGRNTGELFF; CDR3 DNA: TGTGCCAGCAGCCTCCAATCCGGGAGGAACACCGGGGAGCTGTTTTTT
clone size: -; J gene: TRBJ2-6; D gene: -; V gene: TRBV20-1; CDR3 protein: CSARGQGGGGANVLTF; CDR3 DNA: TGCAGTGCTAGAGGACAGGGAGGAGGTGGGGCCAACGTCCTGACTTTC
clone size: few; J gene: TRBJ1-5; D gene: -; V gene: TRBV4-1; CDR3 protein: CASSQVAGGGQPQHF; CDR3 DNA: TGCGCCAGCAGCCAAGTTGCGGGGGGCGGTCAGCCCCAGCATTTT
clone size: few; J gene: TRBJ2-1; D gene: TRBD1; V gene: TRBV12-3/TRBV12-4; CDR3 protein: CASGTVGEQFF; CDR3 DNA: TGTGCCAGCGGGACAGTGGGTGAGCAGTTCTTC
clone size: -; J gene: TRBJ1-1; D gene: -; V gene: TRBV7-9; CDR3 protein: CASSPFFTEAFF; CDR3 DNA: TGTGCCAGCAGCCCATTTTTCACTGAAGCTTTCTTT
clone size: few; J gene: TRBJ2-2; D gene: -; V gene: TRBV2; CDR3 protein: CASNYNTGELFF; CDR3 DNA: TGTGCCAGCAACTATAACACCGGGGAGCTGTTTTTT
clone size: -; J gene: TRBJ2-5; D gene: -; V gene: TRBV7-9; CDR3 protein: CASSPWESKETQYF; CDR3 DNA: TGTGCCAGCAGCCCCTGGGAGAGCAAAGAGACCCAGTACTTC
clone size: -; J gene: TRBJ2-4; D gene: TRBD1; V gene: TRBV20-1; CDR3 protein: CSAVGQGKNIQYF; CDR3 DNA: TGCAGTGCCGTGGGACAGGGAAAAAACATTCAGTACTTC
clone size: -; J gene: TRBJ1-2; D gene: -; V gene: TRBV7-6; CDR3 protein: CASSLVAGADFYGYTF; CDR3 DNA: TGTGCCAGCAGCTTAGTGGCAGGCGCAGACTTCTATGGCTACACCTTC
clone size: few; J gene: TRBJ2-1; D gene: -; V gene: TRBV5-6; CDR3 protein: CASSLLFDSSSYNEQFF; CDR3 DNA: TGTGCCAGCAGCTTGTTATTCGACTCAAGCTCCTACAATGAGCAGTTCTTC
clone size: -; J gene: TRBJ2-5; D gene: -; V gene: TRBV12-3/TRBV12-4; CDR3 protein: CASTSGLLGETQYF; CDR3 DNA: TGTGCCAGCACCTCGGGACTCCTAGGGGAGACCCAGTACTTC
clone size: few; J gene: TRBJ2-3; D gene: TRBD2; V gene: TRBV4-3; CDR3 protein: CASSQDGLAGNPDTQYF; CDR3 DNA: TGCGCCAGCAGCCAAGATGGTCTAGCGGGGAACCCAGATACGCAGTATTTT
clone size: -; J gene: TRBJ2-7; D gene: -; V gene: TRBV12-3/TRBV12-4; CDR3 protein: CASSLRRGGLGEQYF; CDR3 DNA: TGTGCCAGCAGTTTACGCAGGGGAGGGCTAGGAGAGCAGTACTTC